One sample yielded the 25 T cell receptor beta chains listed below, sequenced in a study of cytomegalovirus exposure and HLA in healthy donors. Data came from immunoSEQ multiplex PCR; TCRdb stores just in-frame clones and leaves some out. The sample carries 150,000 to 200,000 clones, approximately 90% recorded once. Sequenced: PBMCs. Every receptor here comes from a young man in good health and CMV-seronegative.

V is TRBV19 and J is TRBJ2-1, with 9 bases matching TRBD1. The CDR3 sequence is 15 residues long. Per germline, CDR1 LNHDA and CDR2 SQIVND (reference sequence). J lost 8 bases, V lost 0 bases, and 5 bases had no gene match. CDR3 in DNA: TGTGCCAGTAGTATAGATCTAGGACAGGGGTATGAGCAGTTCTTC. Residues: CASSIDLGQGYEQFF.

The gene calls are TRBV6-1 and TRBJ2-1; D is possibly TRBD2 (6 bases). This CDR3 has 15 amino acids. CDR1 and CDR2 from the germline V gene are MNHNS and SASEGT. Trimming removed 6 bases from V and 0 bases from J, with 12 bases in between. The CDR3 nucleotides read TGTGCCAGCAGGGGGACTCGCGGCTCCTACAATGAGCAGTTCTTC. This codes for CASRGTRGSYNEQFF.

This CDR3 is CASSESTEVFHF. For the CDR3, the DNA is TGTGCCAGCAGTGAATCGACAGAGGTTTTTCATTTT. The chain recombines TRBV2 with TRBJ1-5; D is possibly TRBD1 (5 bases). The CDR3 loop spans 12 amino acids. Looked up from germline, CDR1 is SNHLY and CDR2 is FYNNEI. Trimming pared 2 bases from V and 16 bases from J, leaving 15 bases between.

This chain joins TRBV18 and TRBJ1-1; D may be TRBD1 (5 bases). The CDR3 extends over 15 amino acids. Germline lookup yields CDR1 KGHSH and CDR2 LQKENI. Between the trimmed V and J ends, which lost 3 bases and 0 bases, there was a span of 11 bases. For the CDR3, the DNA is TGTGCCAGCTCACCTGACAGCCTCATGAACACTGAAGCTTTCTTT. It codes for CASSPDSLMNTEAFF.

This clone was detected only once. J is TRBJ2-7 and V is TRBV30, with D possibly TRBD1 on 6 matching bases. The length of the CDR3 is 13 residues. V lost 2 bases, J lost 4 bases, and 12 bases lay in between. CDR1 GTSNPN and CDR2 SVGIG come from the germline V gene (reference sequence). This CDR3 is CAWSPTGRYEQYV. The DNA for the CDR3 is TGTGCCTGGAGTCCGACAGGAAGGTACGAGCAGTACGTC.

V and J are TRBV7-8 and TRBJ2-3, with 8 positions matching TRBD1. Germline assignment: CDR1 SGHVS and CDR2 FQNEAQ. The CDR3 is 17 amino acids. Trimming cost V 5 bases and J 2 bases; bases outside gene matches: 12. CDR3 residues: CASSPPYRTGPTDTQYF. The CDR3 DNA reads as TGTGCCAGCAGCCCCCCCTACAGGACAGGGCCCACAGATACGCAGTATTTT.

V and J are TRBV5-1 and TRBJ1-4, with D possibly TRBD1 on 6 matching bases. The CDR3 is made up of 14 amino acids. V was trimmed by 2 bases and J by 7 bases, leaving 12 bases between them. From germline, CDR1 is SGHRS and CDR2 YFSETQ. Here the CDR3 reads CASSFTQGSEKLFF. The CDR3 DNA follows: TGCGCCAGCAGCTTTACCCAGGGGAGTGAAAAACTGTTTTTT.

CDR3 sequence: CASSYGAGGRGEQFF. As DNA, the CDR3 is TGTGCCAGCAGTTACGGAGCGGGAGGCCGGGGTGAGCAGTTCTTC. The V and J genes are TRBV6-5 and TRBJ2-1, with 9 bases aligning to TRBD2. V was pared by 2 bases and J by 9 bases, with 8 bases of the junction left unmatched. Germline V gene data show CDR1 as MNHEY and CDR2 as SVGAGI. The CDR3 has 15 residues.

The J gene is TRBJ2-3, the V gene TRBV5-1; a weak D match, TRBD1 (6 bases). Per germline, CDR1 SGHRS and CDR2 YFSETQ. Trimming shortened V by 4 bases and J by 5 bases, and 14 bases separated the two germline ends. This CDR3 spans 14 amino acids. This CDR3 reads CASSVDSPQDTQYF. The CDR3 bases are TGCGCCAGCAGCGTGGACAGCCCCCAAGATACGCAGTATTTT.

V gene TRBV28 combines with J gene TRBJ1-5, with TRBD1 matching 8 bases. The CDR3 runs to 15 residues. V dropped 7 bases and J dropped 0; count of bases not matched to a gene: 5. The germline V gene encodes CDR1 MDHEN and CDR2 SYDVKM. The CDR3 region is CASIDGQGSNQPQHF. As DNA, the CDR3 is TGTGCCAGCATTGACGGACAGGGTAGCAATCAGCCCCAGCATTTT.

This clone was counted many times. V is TRBV7-8 and J is TRBJ2-7, with 7 positions matching TRBD2. Germline V gene data show CDR1 as SGHVS and CDR2 as FQNEAQ. Unmatched junction bases numbered 3, after V lost 5 bases and J lost 2 bases. This CDR3 is built from 13 residues. CDR3 coding DNA: TGTGCCAGCAGCCCCGGGGGGACCTACGAGCAGTACGTC. Translating gives CASSPGGTYEQYV.

The chain carries TRBV7-2 and TRBJ2-2; TRBD2 might be the D (5 bases). V was clipped by 1 base and J by 5 bases, with 8 bases between them. CDR1 and CDR2 from the germline V gene are SGHTA and FQGNSA. The CDR3 has 14 amino acids. The CDR3 here is CASSLGTGTGELFF. The CDR3 nucleotides read TGTGCCAGCAGCTTAGGGACGGGGACCGGGGAGCTGTTTTTT.

As concerns this clone: Other DNA sequences in this specimen translate into the identical CDR3. V usage is TRBV27 and J usage is TRBJ2-1; D gene uncertain. V was shortened by 3 bases and J by 1 base, with 4 bases between the two germline ends. The CDR3 is 13 residues long. The germline V gene encodes CDR1 MNHEY and CDR2 SMNVEV (reference sequence). In DNA form, the CDR3 reads TGTGCCAGCAGTTTCTTGTCCTACAATGAGCAGTTCTTC. It codes for CASSFLSYNEQFF.

J is TRBJ2-1 and V is TRBV6-4; 11 bases map to TRBD2. The CDR3 is made up of 15 amino acids. V gave up 6 bases and J gave up 4 bases; unmatched junction bases: 5. Germline-derived CDR1 and CDR2 are MRHNA and SNTAGT. This chain's CDR3 is CASSSLAGDYNEQFF. As DNA, the CDR3 is TGTGCCAGCAGCTCACTAGCGGGAGATTACAATGAGCAGTTCTTC.

Only a few counts were recorded for this clone. CDR3 sequence (DNA): TGTGCCAGCAGATTTAGCTCTGGGGCCAACGTCCTGACTTTC. It codes for CASRFSSGANVLTF. The rearrangement joins TRBV5-4 to TRBJ2-6; D ambiguous. With 5 bases removed from V and 0 bases from J, the gap between germline ends came to 6 bases. The CDR3 length is 14 residues. CDR1 is SGHNT, CDR2 YYREEE, per germline (reference sequence).

The chain links TRBV11-2 to TRBJ2-5; D perhaps matches TRBD1 (5 bases). This CDR3 region has 14 residues. From germline, CDR1 is SGHAT and CDR2 FQNNGV. V shed 0 bases and J shed 3 bases, with 8 bases lying between them. The CDR3 loop reads CASSLDVREETQYF. CDR3 nucleotides: TGTGCCAGCAGCTTAGATGTCAGGGAAGAGACCCAGTACTTC.

V and J are TRBV7-8 and TRBJ2-7, with 8 nucleotides matching TRBD1. The CDR3 spans 19 residues. V trimming: 1 base; J trimming: 5 bases; junction bases outside the gene matches: 19. In germline, CDR1 is SGHVS, CDR2 FQNEAQ. The CDR3 bases are TGTGCCAGCAGCTTAGGGAGGGTAACTGCAGGGGGCGTTCAGGACGAGCAGTACTTC. It specifies CASSLGRVTAGGVQDEQYF.

This chain connects TRBV2 to TRBJ1-3, with TRBD1 matching 7 bases. The CDR3 spans 18 residues. CDR1 is SNHLY, CDR2 FYNNEI, per germline. The V segment lost 3 bases and the J segment 4 bases; nucleotides outside the gene matches: 15. CDR3 residues: CASSEPRDRVGRGNTIYF. In DNA form, the CDR3 reads TGTGCCAGCAGTGAGCCCCGCGACAGGGTTGGACGGGGAAACACCATATATTTT.

The V gene is TRBV25-1, the J gene TRBJ1-2; possibly TRBD1 for D (5 bases). Deletions cut 6 bases from V and 6 bases from J, with 11 bases between. The CDR3 runs to 12 residues. Germline-derived CDR1 and CDR2 are MGHDK and SYGVNS. The CDR3 bases are TGTGCCAGCAGGGCAGGGAGGAATGGCTACACCTTC. It specifies CASRAGRNGYTF.

The V gene is TRBV7-9, the J gene TRBJ2-3, with no clear D. The length of the CDR3 is 14 residues. Between the trimmed V and J ends, which lost 2 bases and 6 bases, there was a span of 12 bases. The germline V gene has CDR1 SEHNR and CDR2 FQNEAQ (reference sequence). The CDR3 bases are TGTGCCAGCAGCTTACATGAAGTTGCGGATACGCAGTATTTT. It is translated as CASSLHEVADTQYF.

The chain has TRBV5-4 and TRBJ1-1, with 8 bases that match TRBD1. Germline CDR1 SGHNT, CDR2 YYREEE (reference sequence). The CDR3 totals 16 residues. V gave up 0 bases and J gave up 2 bases; unmatched junction bases: 6. As DNA, the CDR3 is TGTGCCAGCAGCTTGGATACAGGACAGGGTAACACTGAAGCTTTCTTT. Its protein is CASSLDTGQGNTEAFF.

The V gene is TRBV5-8, the J gene TRBJ2-7; D remains unclear. Germline lookup yields CDR1 SGHTS and CDR2 YDEGEE. V was trimmed by 2 bases and J by 9 bases, leaving 6 bases between them. The CDR3 is made up of 10 amino acids. CDR3 nucleotides: TGTGCCAGCAGCTTTTTTGGGCAGTACGTC. It yields the protein CASSFFGQYV.

This clone has only one observation. The chain combines TRBV2 with TRBJ2-7; no clear D gene. This CDR3 comprises 14 residues. Trimming removed 1 base at V and 0 bases at J, with 7 bases between. In germline, CDR1 is SNHLY, CDR2 FYNNEI. CDR3 in amino acids: CASSEDSLSYEQYV. The CDR3 DNA is TGTGCCAGCAGTGAAGACAGCCTCTCCTACGAGCAGTACGTC.

The V gene is TRBV6-1, the J gene TRBJ2-3; the match to TRBD1 covers 7 bases. V dropped 4 bases and J dropped 4; count of bases not matched to a gene: 11. Germline assignment: CDR1 MNHNS and CDR2 SASEGT. The CDR3 is 16 amino acids. The CDR3 DNA follows: TGTGCCAGCAGTGGTCCCCGGGACAGAAAAGCAGATACGCAGTATTTT. Translating it yields CASSGPRDRKADTQYF.

The chain combines TRBV6-1 with TRBJ1-4; D might be TRBD1 (6 bases). Trimming removed 6 bases at V and 14 bases at J, with 10 bases between. Germline CDR1 reads MNHNS; CDR2 reads SASEGT. The CDR3 is 10 amino acids. For the CDR3, the DNA is TGTGCCAGCAGGTTGGGACACCTGTTTTTT. Amino acids: CASRLGHLFF.